This TCR beta chain was recorded in a study of blood T cell repertoires in COVID-19. Study-wide background: T cells, B-cell-depleted T cells, or PBMCs supplied cDNA or gDNA.

Trimming took off 7 bases at V and 0 bases at J, with 15 bases between the two ends. Germline values: CDR1 SQVTM, CDR2 ANQGSEA. CDR3 size: 14 residues. Repertoires were generated with immunoSEQ multiplex PCR, while TCRdb's copy carries only in-frame clones and drops some. The sample lists 200,000 to 300,000 clones, approximately 87% occurring once. V and J are TRBV29-1 and TRBJ1-2; D perhaps matches TRBD1 (6 bases). Sequenced input: peripheral blood. This TCR was sampled from a woman in her thirties or forties who had recovered from COVID-19. The CDR3 nucleotides are TGCAGCGCCTTCCGGGACACTTCTAACTATGGCTACACCTTC. Its protein is CSAFRDTSNYGYTF.